This TCR beta chain comes out of a study of blood T cell repertoires in COVID-19. Background on the study: PBMCs, B-cell-depleted T cells, or T cells provided the cDNA or gDNA that made up the material.

Original processing methods: Nucleated cell counts were estimated from reference gene primer amplification. Assay: immunoSEQ multiplex PCR; the TCRdb copy retains only in-frame clones and omits some. V, J and clone size are those of that table, while D and trimming were read from the DNA. In the table there are 75,000 to 90,000 clones, less than 95% of which are singletons. CDR3 length: 14 amino acids. The germline gives CDR1 SGHRS, CDR2 YFSETQ. V lost 5 bases and J lost 6; bases outside the gene matches: 4. This chain connects TRBV5-1 to TRBJ2-1; 11 nucleotides align to TRBD2. The TCR originated in a woman aged 45 to 65 in a cohort sampled during active COVID-19. Sample: peripheral blood. This chain's CDR3 is CASRLAGVLNEQFF. For the CDR3, the DNA is TGCGCCAGCAGACTAGCGGGAGTCCTCAATGAGCAGTTCTTC.